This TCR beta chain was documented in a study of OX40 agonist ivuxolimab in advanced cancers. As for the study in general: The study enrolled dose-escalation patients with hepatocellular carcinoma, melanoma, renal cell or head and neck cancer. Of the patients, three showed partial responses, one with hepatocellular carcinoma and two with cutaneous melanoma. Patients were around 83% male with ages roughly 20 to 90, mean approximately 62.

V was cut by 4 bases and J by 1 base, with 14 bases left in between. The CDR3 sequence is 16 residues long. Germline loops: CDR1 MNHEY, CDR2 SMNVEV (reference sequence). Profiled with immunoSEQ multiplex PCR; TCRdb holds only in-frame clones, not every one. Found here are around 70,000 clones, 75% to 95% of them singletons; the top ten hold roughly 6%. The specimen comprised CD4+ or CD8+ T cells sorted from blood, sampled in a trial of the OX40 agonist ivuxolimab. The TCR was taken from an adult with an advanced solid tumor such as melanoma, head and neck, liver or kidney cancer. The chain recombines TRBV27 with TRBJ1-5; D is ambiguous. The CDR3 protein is CASSSDFSGSNQPQHF. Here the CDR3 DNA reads TGTGCCAGCAGTTCCGACTTTAGTGGGAGCAATCAGCCCCAGCATTTT.